This T cell receptor beta chain derives from a study of Ad26.COV2.S vaccination and SARS-CoV-2 variants. Study in general: Donor was in the COV1001 Ad26.COV2.S trial arm.

Assay used: immunoSEQ multiplex PCR; TCRdb lists only in-frame clones, some missing. The sample has fewer than 900,000 clones; roughly nine tenths are singletons. Findings of the study overall: The study found higher spike-specific TCR breadth in vaccine than placebo recipients.

Comment on this clone: No antigen is known for it.

Treatment of the sample: roughly 20 received Ad26.COV2.S at low or high dose, single or two shots; 5 received placebo; per-sample allocation not given. Day 63 after the first injection of vaccine or placebo was the sampling time. The shot given was an Ad26 vector that makes Wuhan-strain SARS-CoV-2 spike. The V end lost 1 base, the J end lost 8 bases, and 11 bases lay between the germline ends. Germline CDR1 reads MNHEY; CDR2 reads SMNVEV (reference sequence). The CDR3 has 14 residues. This TCR came from a person aged 18 to 59 who received the Ad26.COV2.S COVID-19 vaccine or a placebo. The sequenced sample was peripheral blood, obtained in a trial of Ad26.COV2.S vaccine versus placebo. This rearrangement joins TRBV27 to TRBJ1-4; no reliable D call. CDR3 protein: CASSLYPDSEKLFF. Here the CDR3 DNA reads TGTGCCAGCAGTTTATATCCGGATTCAGAAAAACTGTTTTTT.